One sample yielded the 22 T cell receptor beta chains listed below, sequenced in a study of cytomegalovirus exposure and HLA in healthy donors. The PCR used 60 Vbeta and 13 Jbeta primers. Generated by immunoSEQ multiplex PCR, the TCRdb table keeps only in-frame clones and is missing some. The profile covers around 96,000 clones, with around 60% appearing a single time and around 3.5% taken by the ten largest. Sequencing used PBMCs. These receptors were collected from a man in his sixties in good health and CMV-seronegative.

This clone came up a few times. The rearrangement links TRBV5-4 to TRBJ1-6; 10 bases are shared with TRBD1. CDR3 length: 15 amino acids. Germline V gene data show CDR1 as SGHNT and CDR2 as YYREEE (reference sequence). The ends lost 4 bases at V and 5 bases at J; junction bases unmatched: 3. The CDR3 loop reads CASSLDRGNNSPLHF. The CDR3, as DNA: TGTGCCAGCAGCCTGGACAGGGGGAATAATTCACCCCTCCACTTT.

This clone was detected once. This rearrangement joins TRBV29-1 to TRBJ1-1; a possible D gene is TRBD1 (6 bases). Trimming cost V 4 bases and J 5 bases, with 17 bases left between them. The CDR3 length is 14 residues. In germline, CDR1 is SQVTM, CDR2 ANQGSEA. DNA of the CDR3: TGCAGCGTTGCTTTCGGGGGGCTAAGGACTGAAGCTTTCTTT. This codes for CSVAFGGLRTEAFF.

This clone was counted a few times. The rearrangement uses TRBV5-4 and TRBJ1-6; TRBD1 matches 7 bases. The V segment lost 0 bases and the J segment 7 bases; nucleotides outside the gene matches: 4. The germline V gene has CDR1 SGHNT and CDR2 YYREEE (reference sequence). This CDR3 contains 15 residues. The CDR3 loop is CASSLATGSNSPLHF. The CDR3 DNA is TGTGCCAGCAGCTTGGCGACAGGGTCGAATTCACCCCTCCACTTT.

The chain combines TRBV19 with TRBJ2-7; D is uncertain. The V and J ends lost 2 bases and 0 bases respectively, with 8 bases between them. CDR1 is LNHDA, CDR2 SQIVND, per germline (reference sequence). This CDR3 contains 14 residues. As DNA, the CDR3 is TGTGCCAGTAGTATATCCCGTTACTCCTACGAGCAGTACTTC. Translated: CASSISRYSYEQYF.

The CDR3 sequence: CASSHRQGTYEQYF. The DNA of the CDR3 is TGCGCCAGCAGCCATCGACAGGGAACCTACGAGCAGTACTTC. This chain uses TRBV4-1 with TRBJ2-7, with 7 bases lining up with TRBD1. The J segment lost 2 bases and the V segment lost 3 bases, leaving 4 bases of the junction unmatched. This CDR3 region has 14 residues. Germline V gene lookup returns CDR1 MGHRA and CDR2 YSYEKL.

The V call is TRBV13, the J call TRBJ2-2; 7 positions match TRBD1. Per the germline V gene, CDR1 is PRHDT and CDR2 is FYEKMQ (reference sequence). The CDR3 totals 15 residues. With 5 bases clipped from V and 5 bases from J, the junction kept 8 bases outside the gene matches. This chain's CDR3 is CASSPSSGGTGELFF. The CDR3 region has the DNA TGTGCCAGCAGCCCTAGCTCAGGGGGAACCGGGGAGCTGTTTTTT.

This chain connects TRBV11-3 to TRBJ1-6, with D perhaps matching TRBD1 (5 bases). Germline V lookup: CDR1 SGHNT, CDR2 YENEEA. Trimming left V 2 bases short and J 7 bases short, with 9 bases between. The CDR3 consists of 14 residues. CDR3: CASSLKGSNSPLHF. CDR3 nucleotide sequence: TGTGCCAGCAGCTTAAAGGGGTCCAATTCACCCCTCCACTTT.

J is TRBJ2-3 and V is TRBV6-4; 7 positions match TRBD2. The CDR3 has 14 amino acids. CDR1 is MRHNA and CDR2 is SNTAGT in the germline V gene. V gave up 5 bases and J gave up 2 bases; unmatched junction bases: 4. The CDR3 reads CASSRSGDTDTQYF. CDR3 nucleotides: TGTGCCAGCAGTCGAAGCGGGGACACAGATACGCAGTATTTT.

The rearrangement uses TRBV10-1 and TRBJ1-1; TRBD1 agrees at 9 bases. CDR1 WNHNN and CDR2 SYGVQD come from the germline V gene (reference sequence). J lost 2 bases, V lost 8 bases, and 12 bases had no gene match. The CDR3 covers 16 residues. The CDR3 DNA reads as TGCGCCAGCTCCCGGGACAGGGAAGGTGGAAACACTGAAGCTTTCTTT. It yields the protein CASSRDREGGNTEAFF.

Only a few counts were recorded for this clone. This chain links TRBV27 with TRBJ2-1, with 10 bases lining up with TRBD2. The length of the CDR3 is 16 residues. In germline, CDR1 is MNHEY, CDR2 SMNVEV (reference sequence). Germline trimming cut 5 bases from V and 7 bases from J; bases unmatched to any gene: 11. CDR3 DNA: TGTGCCAGCAGTGGCCTAGCGGGGGATATTGGGAATGAGCAGTTCTTC. Its translation is CASSGLAGDIGNEQFF.

This chain uses TRBV28 with TRBJ2-1, with D unclear. Per the germline V gene, CDR1 is MDHEN and CDR2 is SYDVKM. V lost 5 bases and J 10 bases, leaving 12 bases between the germline ends. The CDR3 runs 12 residues. The CDR3 DNA reads as TGTGCCAGCAGTCCCCGGTCCCCAGAGCAGTTCTTC. This sequence encodes CASSPRSPEQFF.

This chain connects TRBV27 to TRBJ2-6; no reliable D call. With 0 bases removed from V and 2 bases from J, the gap between germline ends came to 5 bases. Germline-derived CDR1 and CDR2 are MNHEY and SMNVEV (reference sequence). There are 15 residues in the CDR3. The CDR3 loop is CASSLSTPGANVLTF. CDR3 nucleotide sequence: TGTGCCAGCAGTTTATCGACACCTGGGGCCAACGTCCTGACTTTC.

V gene TRBV5-4 combines with J gene TRBJ1-2, with D possibly being TRBD1 (5 bases). The V gene's germline CDR1 is SGHNT and CDR2 YYREEE (reference sequence). This CDR3 has 14 residues. V shed 2 bases and J shed 4 bases, with 12 bases lying between them. Written as DNA, the CDR3 is TGTGCCAGCAGCTTCCCCGGGGGATTCTATGGCTACACCTTC. Its translation is CASSFPGGFYGYTF.

This chain joins TRBV7-6 and TRBJ2-2, with a possible D match to TRBD2 (6 bases). Germline V gene sequence: CDR1 SGHVS, CDR2 FNYEAQ. V was pared by 6 bases and J by 5 bases, with 16 bases between. The CDR3 sequence is 15 residues long. CDR3 amino acids: CASSSTGEYTGELFF. CDR3 DNA: TGTGCCAGCAGTTCGACGGGGGAATATACCGGGGAGCTGTTTTTT. Full variable domain (missing parts from reference TRBV7-6 and TRBJ2-2): GAGVSQSPRYKVTKRGQDVALRCDPISGHVSLYWYRQALGQGPEFLTYFNYEAQQDKSGLPNDRFSAERPEGSISTLTIQRTEQRDSAMYRCASSSTGEYTGELFFGEGSRLTVL.

The chain is built from TRBV5-6 and TRBJ1-1, with D hard to call. The CDR3 is 16 residues long. The germline CDR1 and CDR2 sequences are SGHDT and YYEEEE. Trimming stripped 1 base from V and 9 bases from J, with 22 bases between. CDR3 coding DNA: TGTGCCAGCAGCTTGCTTGACCGTCTCCATACAGATAAAGCTTTCTTT. Amino acid sequence: CASSLLDRLHTDKAFF.

CDR3 residues: CASSQDLRAAINEQYF. CDR3 sequence (DNA): TGCGCCAGCAGCCAAGATCTGAGGGCCGCGATCAACGAGCAGTACTTC. The chain employs TRBV4-1 and TRBJ2-7; tentatively, D is TRBD2 (5 bases). V gave up 0 bases and J gave up 5 bases, with 17 bases separating them. This CDR3 has 16 residues. Germline values: CDR1 MGHRA, CDR2 YSYEKL.

The CDR3 spells CASSTDRDDEQFF. In DNA, the CDR3 is TGTGCCAGCTCAACGGACAGGGACGATGAGCAGTTCTTC. The chain links TRBV18 to TRBJ2-1; 8 bases are a match to TRBD1. CDR1 KGHSH and CDR2 LQKENI come from the germline V gene. V was pared by 5 bases and J by 8 bases, with 5 bases of the junction left unmatched. This CDR3 is 13 amino acids long. Together with reference TRBV18 and TRBJ2-1, the CDR3 gives the full variable domain: NAGVMQNPRHLVRRRGQEARLRCSPMKGHSHVYWYRQLPEEGLKFMVYLQKENIIDESGMPKERFSAEFPKEGPSILRIQQVVRGDSAAYFCASSTDRDDEQFFGPGTRLTVL.

The chain uses TRBV19 and TRBJ1-1; unclear D gene. Per the germline V gene, CDR1 is LNHDA and CDR2 is SQIVND (reference sequence). The V gene lost 6 bases and the J gene lost 3 bases, with 11 bases spanning the gap. The CDR3 spans 13 residues. CDR3 bases: TGTGCCAGTAGCCCCCGCTTAGACACTGAAGCTTTCTTT. Translation gives CASSPRLDTEAFF.

V is TRBV19 and J is TRBJ2-7, with 8 bases matching TRBD1. Germline V gives CDR1 LNHDA, CDR2 SQIVND (reference sequence). The CDR3 totals 14 residues. V dropped 5 bases and J dropped 6; count of bases not matched to a gene: 9. The CDR3 DNA reads as TGTGCCAGTAGTTCGGGCAGGGGGCTGGTCGAGCAGTACTTC. This translates into CASSSGRGLVEQYF.

This clone was picked up one time. The J gene is TRBJ2-3, the V gene TRBV30, with 11 bases identical to TRBD2. Unmatched junction bases numbered 8, after V lost 2 bases and J lost 1 base. The CDR3 sequence is 17 residues long. Germline CDR1 reads GTSNPN; CDR2 reads SVGIG (reference sequence). CDR3 sequence: CAWSRVAGGLRTDTQYF. The CDR3 DNA follows: TGTGCCTGGAGTCGAGTAGCGGGAGGGCTGCGCACAGATACGCAGTATTTT.

This clone was observed a few times. The chain combines TRBV7-9 with TRBJ1-5; TRBD1 might be the D (6 bases). Trimming removed 5 bases at V and 4 bases at J, with 12 bases between. Germline V CDR1 and CDR2: SEHNR, FQNEAQ (reference sequence). The CDR3 covers 14 residues. DNA for the CDR3: TGTGCCAGCAGCCCCGGGACACTAAATCAGCCCCAGCATTTT. Translation gives CASSPGTLNQPQHF.

This clone appeared a single time. The rearrangement joins TRBV11-2 to TRBJ1-2; possible D gene TRBD1, 5 bases. Germline-derived CDR1 and CDR2 are SGHAT and FQNNGV. This CDR3 spans 14 amino acids. Between the trimmed V and J ends, which lost 1 base and 7 bases, there was a span of 13 bases. The CDR3 region has the DNA TGTGCCAGCAGCTTAGCGGGGGGAATGGGTGGCTACACCTTC. It is translated as CASSLAGGMGGYTF.